The entry below describes one T cell receptor beta chain. Its antigen is as yet unknown. This entry belongs to a study of T cell repertoires in cytomegalovirus infection. Study summary: Through public TCR beta signatures, both CMV infection and matching HLA type were indicated.

This CDR3 spans 15 amino acids. The junction had 6 bases not matched to a gene; V was cut back by 5 bases and J by 6 bases. Study-level findings and limits: The response measured ex vivo was dominated by TCR beta clonotypes (HLA-C-restricted and CMV-specific).

In TCRdb, the reads were re-called with MiXCR into one record per CDR3 protein. The sample lists 200,000 to 250,000 distinct CDR3 sequences, 22% occurring once. Sequenced material: CD8+ T cells from PBMCs. This TCR derives from a human donor in good health (CMV status not recorded). Some clones in this sample may be carry-over from other donors' samples. V gene TRBV12-3 or TRBV12-4 combines with J gene TRBJ2-1; 11 nucleotides line up with TRBD1. CDR3 sequence reads: CASSRTGGPRNEQFF. In nucleotides, the CDR3 is TGTGCCAGCAGTCGGACAGGGGGCCCGCGCAATGAGCAGTTCTTC.